This TCR beta chain was profiled in a study of blood T cell repertoires in COVID-19. V shed 4 bases, J shed 3 bases, and the junction held 3 bases outside the gene matches. The CDR3 totals 15 residues. Germline-derived CDR1 and CDR2 are MGHRA and YSYEKL. Measured with immunoSEQ multiplex PCR; TCRdb has only the in-frame clones, and not every one. The table records around 150,000 clones, 60% to 85% of them present only once. The sequence was obtained from a man aged 55-75 years with acute or convalescent COVID-19. The V call is TRBV4-1, the J call TRBJ1-3, with 10 bases identical to TRBD1. Sample: peripheral blood. CDR3 sequence reads: CASSPGTGVGNTIYF. The CDR3 nucleotides read TGCGCCAGCAGCCCCGGGACAGGGGTTGGAAACACCATATATTTT.